The 28 T cell receptor beta chains presented below share a single source sample, sequenced in a study of CD8 T cells in ankylosing spondylitis (dated by TCRdb to 2016 to 2017). Receptor libraries were prepared by 5' RACE. TCRdb names Illumina HiSeq 2500 as the instrument used. TCRdb itself trimmed the public reads at Q25 with fastp, ran MiXCR and retained productive beta chains. Each CDR3 protein gets just one entry, which takes the most common genes and DNA from the rows behind it. The sample profile shows roughly 230,000 distinct CDR3 sequences; 15% to 20% of them were found once. The ten largest clonotypes hold about a third of the sample. The source material was blood, either unsorted or a sorted T cell fraction (not recorded which). All receptors derive from a male donor with ankylosing spondylitis or in good health (not recorded which).

The rearrangement uses TRBV20-1 and TRBJ2-3; the match to TRBD1 covers 9 bases. V lost 5 bases to trimming and J lost 2 bases; unmatched junction nucleotides: 11. Germline V gene sequence: CDR1 DFQATT, CDR2 SNEGSKA (reference sequence). CDR3 length equals 16 residues. CDR3 amino acids: CSALNRDRDFTDTQYF. As DNA, the CDR3 is TGCAGTGCTCTGAACCGGGACAGGGACTTCACAGATACGCAGTATTTT.

The J gene is TRBJ2-7, the V gene TRBV29-1; D not certain. In germline, CDR1 is SQVTM, CDR2 ANQGSEA. V was cut by 7 bases and J by 3 bases, with 19 bases left in between. The CDR3 consists of 14 residues. The CDR3 nucleotides read TGCAGCGCACGCCTCGACGGAAAACACTACGAGCAGTACTTC. Translated, it gives CSARLDGKHYEQYF.

The V call is TRBV5-6, the J call TRBJ2-7; D is undetermined. With 0 bases removed from V and 2 bases from J, the gap between germline ends came to 6 bases. This CDR3 spans 13 amino acids. From germline, CDR1 is SGHDT and CDR2 YYEEEE. CDR3 sequence (DNA): TGTGCCAGCAGCTTGGACAACCCCTACGAGCAGTACTTC. Protein product: CASSLDNPYEQYF.

The chain combines TRBV7-9 with TRBJ2-3; D is unresolved. The germline CDR1 and CDR2 sequences are SEHNR and FQNEAQ (reference sequence). The CDR3 contains 14 residues. V dropped 3 bases and J dropped 1 base, with 8 bases sitting between them. The CDR3 spells CASSFTDGTDTQYF. The CDR3, as DNA: TGTGCCAGCAGCTTTACGGACGGCACAGATACGCAGTATTTT.

This clonotype was observed at least ten times. V is TRBV29-1 and J is TRBJ2-1; D possibly corresponds to TRBD1 (6 bases). The V and J ends lost 5 bases and 5 bases respectively, with 19 bases between them. Germline V gene data show CDR1 as SQVTM and CDR2 as ANQGSEA. This CDR3 region has 15 residues. CDR3 sequence reads: CSVQYPGTNDNEQFF. CDR3 nucleotide sequence: TGCAGCGTTCAATACCCCGGGACAAACGACAATGAGCAGTTCTTC.

This clonotype showed up just a few times. The chain joins TRBV5-1 to TRBJ1-4; D uncertain. CDR1 and CDR2 from the germline V gene are SGHRS and YFSETQ. V was shortened by 4 bases and J by 0 bases, with 10 bases between the two germline ends. The CDR3 runs 15 residues. Here the CDR3 reads CASSPKNPTNEKLFF. The DNA of the CDR3 is TGCGCCAGCAGCCCTAAGAATCCAACTAATGAAAAACTGTTTTTT.

This clonotype was detected many times. This chain connects TRBV5-1 to TRBJ2-7; weak D call: TRBD1 (5 bases). The CDR3 length is 15 residues. V lost 2 bases, J lost 0 bases, and 12 bases lay in between. Germline V gene lookup returns CDR1 SGHRS and CDR2 YFSETQ. The CDR3 sequence is CASSFHVDTSYEQYF. The DNA for the CDR3 is TGCGCCAGCAGCTTCCACGTGGACACCTCCTACGAGCAGTACTTC. Drawing the rest from reference TRBV5-1 and TRBJ2-7, the complete variable domain is KAGVTQTPRYLIKTRGQQVTLSCSPISGHRSVSWYQQTPGQGLQFLFEYFSETQRNKGNFPGRFSGRQFSNSRSEMNVSTLELGDSALYLCASSFHVDTSYEQYFGPGTRLTVT.

This clonotype was detected ten times or more. The V gene is TRBV27, the J gene TRBJ2-7, with D unclear. CDR1 is MNHEY and CDR2 is SMNVEV in the germline V gene (reference sequence). The ends were cut back, 5 bases at V and 0 bases at J, with 11 bases in the middle. This CDR3 region has 14 residues. CDR3 in amino acids: CASSPLGLSYEQYF. The CDR3 region has the DNA TGTGCCAGCAGTCCCTTAGGCCTCTCCTACGAGCAGTACTTC.

The chain links TRBV7-8 to TRBJ2-7; 12 bases map to TRBD2. V dropped 5 bases and J dropped 2; count of bases not matched to a gene: 4. This CDR3 spans 15 amino acids. CDR1 and CDR2 from the germline V gene are SGHVS and FQNEAQ. The CDR3 bases are TGTGCCAGCAGCGTATGGACTAGCGGGACCTACGAGCAGTACTTC. It translates to CASSVWTSGTYEQYF. Supplemented by reference TRBV7-8 and TRBJ2-7, the full variable domain reads GAGVSQSPRYKVAKRGQDVALRCDPISGHVSLFWYQQALGQGPEFLTYFQNEAQLDKSGLPSDRFFAERPEGSVSTLKIQRTQQEDSAVYLCASSVWTSGTYEQYFGPGTRLTVT.

J is TRBJ2-2 and V is TRBV19; D gene ambiguous. Trimming stripped 10 bases from V and 5 bases from J, with 11 bases between. Germline V CDR1 and CDR2: LNHDA, SQIVND (reference sequence). The length of the CDR3 is 12 residues. CDR3 region: CATIRETGELFF. The CDR3, as DNA: TGTGCCACCATTAGGGAAACCGGGGAGCTGTTTTTT.

This chain links TRBV7-2 with TRBJ2-1; 11 nucleotides match TRBD2. J was trimmed by 6 bases and V by 3 bases; bases with no gene match: 1. This CDR3 has 14 amino acids. Germline loops: CDR1 SGHTA, CDR2 FQGNSA. CDR3 sequence: CASSLGLAANEQFF. The DNA of the CDR3 is TGTGCCAGCAGCTTGGGACTAGCGGCCAATGAGCAGTTCTTC.

This clonotype appeared many times. The chain recombines TRBV5-1 with TRBJ2-7; weak D call: TRBD2 (6 bases). V was cut by 1 base and J by 4 bases, with 15 bases left in between. The CDR3 is 15 amino acids. Germline V gives CDR1 SGHRS, CDR2 YFSETQ. CDR3 DNA: TGCGCCAGCAGCTTGTCCACGGGACTGGATTACGAGCAGTACTTC. It encodes CASSLSTGLDYEQYF.

This clonotype was detected a few times. The chain couples TRBV4-1 to TRBJ1-2; no clear D gene. The V gene's germline CDR1 is MGHRA and CDR2 YSYEKL. This CDR3 comprises 14 residues. V dropped 1 base and J dropped 4 bases, with 10 bases sitting between them. The CDR3 DNA is TGCGCCAGCAGCCAAGCGGGGAGTTCCTATGGCTACACCTTC. It specifies CASSQAGSSYGYTF.

This clonotype was detected only a few times. This chain connects TRBV29-1 to TRBJ2-2; 9 bases align to TRBD2. This CDR3 has 15 residues. Germline V gene sequence: CDR1 SQVTM, CDR2 ANQGSEA. Unmatched junction bases numbered 11, after V lost 7 bases and J lost 5 bases. The CDR3 reads CSAGVAGDWTGELFF. CDR3 nucleotide sequence: TGCAGCGCCGGAGTAGCGGGAGATTGGACCGGGGAGCTGTTTTTT.

This clonotype was counted between two and nine times. The rearrangement links TRBV7-8 to TRBJ2-3, with 10 nucleotides matching TRBD1. The germline CDR1 and CDR2 sequences are SGHVS and FQNEAQ. The CDR3 spans 18 residues. The junction had 14 bases not matched to a gene; V was cut back by 2 bases and J by 6 bases. The chain's CDR3 is CASSLRGQGIDSVDTQYF. The CDR3 DNA reads TGTGCCAGCAGCTTACGGGGACAGGGGATCGATAGCGTCGATACGCAGTATTTT.

This clonotype showed up just a few times. J is TRBJ1-5 and V is TRBV3-1; 7 bases agree with TRBD1. Losses at the gene ends were 3 bases for V and 5 bases for J; bases not matched to a gene: 4. The CDR3 has 14 residues. Per germline, CDR1 LGHDT and CDR2 YNNKEL (reference sequence). CDR3 nucleotide sequence: TGTGCCAGCAGCCAGGGACAGAGATATCAGCCCCAGCATTTT. Translated: CASSQGQRYQPQHF.

V gene TRBV3-1 combines with J gene TRBJ1-1; D not resolved. Germline CDR1 and CDR2: LGHDT and YNNKEL (reference sequence). The CDR3 covers 13 residues. V shed 5 bases and J shed 6 bases, with 13 bases lying between them. This chain's CDR3 is CASSTIGRPEAFF. The CDR3 bases are TGTGCCAGCAGCACAATCGGGCGGCCTGAAGCTTTCTTT.

This clonotype showed up just a few times. V gene TRBV4-3 combines with J gene TRBJ1-5; no definite D call. From germline, CDR1 is LGHNA and CDR2 YSLEER. The CDR3 spans 15 residues. Trimming left V 0 bases short and J 3 bases short, with 9 bases between. The chain's CDR3 is CASSQDRGLNQPQHF. CDR3 bases: TGCGCCAGCAGCCAAGATCGAGGCCTCAATCAGCCCCAGCATTTT.

This clonotype came up many times. The chain joins TRBV4-1 to TRBJ1-5; no clear D gene. Trimming removed 0 bases at V and 3 bases at J, with 9 bases between. From germline, CDR1 is MGHRA and CDR2 YSYEKL. CDR3 length equals 15 residues. The CDR3 bases are TGCGCCAGCAGCCAAGAGGTTGGGAACAATCAGCCCCAGCATTTT. The encoded protein is CASSQEVGNNQPQHF.

This clonotype was detected only a few times. The rearrangement joins TRBV27 to TRBJ2-1, with unresolved D. The germline V gene encodes CDR1 MNHEY and CDR2 SMNVEV (reference sequence). V lost 6 bases to trimming and J lost 5 bases, with 8 bases between them. This CDR3 spans 12 amino acids. DNA for the CDR3: TGTGCCAGCAGCATAGCAAACAATGAGCAGTTCTTC. It translates to CASSIANNEQFF.

This chain uses TRBV29-1 with TRBJ2-1; 10 nucleotides match TRBD2. CDR3 length: 19 amino acids. Trimming cost V 4 bases and J 7 bases; bases outside gene matches: 22. In germline, CDR1 is SQVTM, CDR2 ANQGSEA. Written as DNA, the CDR3 is TGCAGCGTTGCAGGGGGAGAACTAGCGGGACCATTGGGTTTGAATGAGCAGTTCTTC. Amino acid sequence: CSVAGGELAGPLGLNEQFF.

This clonotype was counted between two and nine times. The rearrangement uses TRBV27 and TRBJ2-1; tentatively, D is TRBD1 or TRBD2 (6 bases each). The length of the CDR3 is 18 residues. The V gene lost 3 bases and the J gene lost 0 bases, with 18 bases spanning the gap. Germline V CDR1 and CDR2: MNHEY, SMNVEV (reference sequence). DNA for the CDR3: TGTGCCAGCAGTTTCTACGGGGGCGAGGGGATCTCCTACAATGAGCAGTTCTTC. This codes for CASSFYGGEGISYNEQFF.

The rearrangement links TRBV4-1 to TRBJ2-7, with 9 bases fitting TRBD2. Germline assignment: CDR1 MGHRA and CDR2 YSYEKL. With V trimmed by 1 base and J by 4 bases, 5 bases remained unmatched. This CDR3 region has 15 residues. The CDR3 is CASSQATSGLYEQYF. The CDR3, as DNA: TGCGCCAGCAGCCAAGCGACTAGCGGATTGTACGAGCAGTACTTC.

This clonotype has at least ten counts. V usage is TRBV7-3 and J usage is TRBJ2-3; 12 bases fit TRBD2. Losses at the gene ends were 5 bases for V and 2 bases for J; bases not matched to a gene: 5. CDR1 SGHTA and CDR2 FQGTGA come from the germline V gene. The CDR3 loop spans 16 amino acids. The CDR3 spells CASSLGLAGLTDTQYF. CDR3 sequence (DNA): TGTGCCAGCAGCCTAGGACTAGCGGGGCTCACAGATACGCAGTATTTT.

The rearrangement links TRBV6-1 to TRBJ2-3; D is unclear. The germline V and J ends were trimmed by 6 bases and 2 bases, with 18 bases remaining between them. Germline CDR1 and CDR2: MNHNS and SASEGT. CDR3 length equals 16 residues. CDR3 nucleotides: TGTGCCAGCAGCCCGTCGGTTTACTCAAACACAGATACGCAGTATTTT. Its translation: CASSPSVYSNTDTQYF.

The chain recombines TRBV20-1 with TRBJ2-7, with a tentative D call TRBD1 (5 bases). Looked up from germline, CDR1 is DFQATT and CDR2 is SNEGSKA (reference sequence). Trimming shortened V by 2 bases and J by 2 bases, and 10 bases separated the two germline ends. The CDR3 extends over 13 amino acids. CDR3 sequence: CSARTGNTYEQYF. The CDR3 DNA reads TGCAGTGCTAGAACAGGAAATACCTACGAGCAGTACTTC.

This clonotype was counted ten times or more. This chain joins TRBV29-1 and TRBJ2-3, with TRBD2 matching 11 bases. Germline V gives CDR1 SQVTM, CDR2 ANQGSEA. After removal of 2 bases from V and 2 bases from J, the junction contained 6 bases not matched to a gene. This CDR3 spans 16 amino acids. CDR3 residues: CSVELAGGGPTDTQYF. The CDR3 region has the DNA TGCAGCGTTGAACTAGCGGGAGGCGGACCCACAGATACGCAGTATTTT.

The rearrangement joins TRBV4-2 to TRBJ2-7; 8 bases map to TRBD1. J gave up 8 bases and V 1 base, and 7 bases lay outside the gene matches. This CDR3 contains 14 residues. Germline loops: CDR1 LGHNA, CDR2 YNFKEQ. The CDR3 region has the DNA TGTGCCAGCAGCCAAGGGACAGGGCGATACAAGCAGTACTTC. Its protein product is CASSQGTGRYKQYF.